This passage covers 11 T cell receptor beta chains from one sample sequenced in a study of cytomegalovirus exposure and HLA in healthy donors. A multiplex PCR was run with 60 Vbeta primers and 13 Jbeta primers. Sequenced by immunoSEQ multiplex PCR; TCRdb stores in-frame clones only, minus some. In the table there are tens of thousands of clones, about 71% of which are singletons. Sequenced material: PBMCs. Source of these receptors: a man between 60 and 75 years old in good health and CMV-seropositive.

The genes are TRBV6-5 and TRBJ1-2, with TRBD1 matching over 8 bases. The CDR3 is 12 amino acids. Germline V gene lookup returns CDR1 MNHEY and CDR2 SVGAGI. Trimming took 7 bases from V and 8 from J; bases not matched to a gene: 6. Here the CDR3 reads CASTGQGIGYTF. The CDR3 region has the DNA TGTGCCAGCACCGGACAGGGAATCGGCTACACCTTC.

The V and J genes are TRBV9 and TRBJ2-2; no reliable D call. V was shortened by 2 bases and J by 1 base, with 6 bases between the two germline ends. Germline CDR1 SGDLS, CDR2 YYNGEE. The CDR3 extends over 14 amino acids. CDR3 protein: CASSVGWNTGELFF. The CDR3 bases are TGTGCCAGCAGCGTTGGCTGGAACACCGGGGAGCTGTTTTTT.

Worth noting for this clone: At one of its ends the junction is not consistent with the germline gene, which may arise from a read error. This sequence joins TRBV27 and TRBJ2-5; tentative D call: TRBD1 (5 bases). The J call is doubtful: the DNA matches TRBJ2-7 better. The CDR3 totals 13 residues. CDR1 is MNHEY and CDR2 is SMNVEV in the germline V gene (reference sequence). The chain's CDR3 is CASSFDSSNEQYF. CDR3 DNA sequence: TGTGCCAGCAGTTTCGACAGCTCCAACGAGCAGTACTTC.

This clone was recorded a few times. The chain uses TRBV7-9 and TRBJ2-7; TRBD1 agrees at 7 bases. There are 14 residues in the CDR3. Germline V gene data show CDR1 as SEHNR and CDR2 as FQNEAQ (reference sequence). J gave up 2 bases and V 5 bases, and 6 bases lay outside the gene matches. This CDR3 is CASSQRTGTYEQYF. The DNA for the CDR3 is TGTGCCAGCAGCCAGAGGACAGGTACCTACGAGCAGTACTTC.

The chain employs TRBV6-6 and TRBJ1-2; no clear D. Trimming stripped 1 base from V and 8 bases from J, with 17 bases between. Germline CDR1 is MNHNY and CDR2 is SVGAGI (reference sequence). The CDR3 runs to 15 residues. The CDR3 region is CASSYLWEGTQGYTF. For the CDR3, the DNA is TGTGCCAGCAGTTACTTGTGGGAGGGTACACAGGGCTACACCTTC.

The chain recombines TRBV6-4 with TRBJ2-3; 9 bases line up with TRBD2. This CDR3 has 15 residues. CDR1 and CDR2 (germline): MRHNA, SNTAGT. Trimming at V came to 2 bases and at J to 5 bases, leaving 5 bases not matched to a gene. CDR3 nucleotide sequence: TGTGCCAGCAGTGACGGAGCGGGGGGAGTAGATACGCAGTATTTT. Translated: CASSDGAGGVDTQYF.

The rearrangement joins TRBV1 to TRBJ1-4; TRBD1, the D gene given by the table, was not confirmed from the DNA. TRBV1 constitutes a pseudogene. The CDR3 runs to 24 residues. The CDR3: CTSSQDRSGGRGVQHPLIGEKLFF. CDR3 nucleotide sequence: TGCACCAGCAGCCAAGATAGGTCAGGCGGCAGGGGCGTCCAGCACCCTCTAATAGGTGAAAAACTGTTTTTT.

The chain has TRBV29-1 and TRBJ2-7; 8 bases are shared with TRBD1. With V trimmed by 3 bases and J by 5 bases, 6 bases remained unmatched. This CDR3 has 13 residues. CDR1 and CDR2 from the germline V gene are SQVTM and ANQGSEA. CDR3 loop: CSVEGQDRHEQYF. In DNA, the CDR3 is TGCAGCGTTGAGGGACAGGACCGCCACGAGCAGTACTTC.

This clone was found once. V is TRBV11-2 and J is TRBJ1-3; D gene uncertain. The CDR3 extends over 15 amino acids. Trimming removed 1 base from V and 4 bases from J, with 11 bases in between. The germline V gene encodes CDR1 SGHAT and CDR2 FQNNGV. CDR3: CASSLAAAGGNTIYF. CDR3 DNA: TGTGCCAGCAGCTTAGCAGCGGCAGGCGGAAACACCATATATTTT.

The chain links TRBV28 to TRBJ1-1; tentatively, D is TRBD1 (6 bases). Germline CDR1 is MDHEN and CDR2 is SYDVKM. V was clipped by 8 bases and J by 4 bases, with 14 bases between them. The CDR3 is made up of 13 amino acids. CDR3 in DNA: TGTGCCAGCGGTGTGGCGGACAGCACTGAAGCTTTCTTT. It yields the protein CASGVADSTEAFF.

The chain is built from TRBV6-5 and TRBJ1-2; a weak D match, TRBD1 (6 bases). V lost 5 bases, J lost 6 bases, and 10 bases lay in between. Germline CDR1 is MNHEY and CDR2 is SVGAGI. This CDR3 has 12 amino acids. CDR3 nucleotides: TGTGCCAGCAGTGAAGGGGGAGATGGCTACACCTTC. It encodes CASSEGGDGYTF.